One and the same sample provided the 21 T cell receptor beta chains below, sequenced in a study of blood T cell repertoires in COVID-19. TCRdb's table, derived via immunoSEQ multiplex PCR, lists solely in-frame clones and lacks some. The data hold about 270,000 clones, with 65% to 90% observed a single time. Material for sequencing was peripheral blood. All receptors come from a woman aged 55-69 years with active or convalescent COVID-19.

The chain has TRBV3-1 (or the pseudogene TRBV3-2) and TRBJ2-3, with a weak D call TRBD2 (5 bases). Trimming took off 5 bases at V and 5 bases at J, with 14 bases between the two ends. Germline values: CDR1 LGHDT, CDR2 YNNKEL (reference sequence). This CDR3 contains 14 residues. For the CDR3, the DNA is TGTGCCAGCAGCAAACCCGCCCGGGGAGATACGCAGTATTTT. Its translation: CASSKPARGDTQYF.

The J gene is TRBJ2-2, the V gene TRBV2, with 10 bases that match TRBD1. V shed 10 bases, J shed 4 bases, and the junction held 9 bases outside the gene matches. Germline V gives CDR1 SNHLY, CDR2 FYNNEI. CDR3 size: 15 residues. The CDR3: CATSPGQGSTGELFF. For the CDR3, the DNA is TGTGCCACCAGCCCGGGACAGGGGAGCACCGGGGAGCTGTTTTTT. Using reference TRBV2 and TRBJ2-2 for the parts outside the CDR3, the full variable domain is EPEVTQTPSHQVTQMGQEVILRCVPISNHLYFYWYRQILGQKVEFLVSFYNNEISEKSEIFDDQFSVERPDGSNFTLKIRSTKLEDSAMYFCATSPGQGSTGELFFGEGSRLTVL.

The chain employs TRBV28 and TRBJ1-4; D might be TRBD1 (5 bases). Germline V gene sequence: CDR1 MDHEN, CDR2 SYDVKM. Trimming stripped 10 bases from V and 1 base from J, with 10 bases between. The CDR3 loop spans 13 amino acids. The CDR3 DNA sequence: TGTGCCATCTTCGACAGAACTAATGAAAAACTGTTTTTT. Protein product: CAIFDRTNEKLFF.

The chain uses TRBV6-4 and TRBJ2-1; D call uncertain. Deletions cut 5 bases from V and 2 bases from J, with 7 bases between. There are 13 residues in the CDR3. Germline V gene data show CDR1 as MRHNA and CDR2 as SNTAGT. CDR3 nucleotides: TGTGCCAGCAGTACGGGTCCCTACAATGAGCAGTTCTTC. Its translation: CASSTGPYNEQFF.

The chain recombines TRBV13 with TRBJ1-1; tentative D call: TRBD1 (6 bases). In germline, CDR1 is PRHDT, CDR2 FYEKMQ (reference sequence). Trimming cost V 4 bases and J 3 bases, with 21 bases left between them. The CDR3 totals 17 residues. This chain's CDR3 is CASSWSESLDSYTEAFF. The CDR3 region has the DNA TGTGCCAGCAGCTGGTCGGAATCTTTGGACAGTTACACTGAAGCTTTCTTT.

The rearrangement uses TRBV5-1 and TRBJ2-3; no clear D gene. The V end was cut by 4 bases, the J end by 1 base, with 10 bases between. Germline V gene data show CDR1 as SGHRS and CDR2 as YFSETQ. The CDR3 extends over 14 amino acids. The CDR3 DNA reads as TGCGCCAGCAGCCCCCAGACTGGCACAGATACGCAGTATTTT. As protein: CASSPQTGTDTQYF.

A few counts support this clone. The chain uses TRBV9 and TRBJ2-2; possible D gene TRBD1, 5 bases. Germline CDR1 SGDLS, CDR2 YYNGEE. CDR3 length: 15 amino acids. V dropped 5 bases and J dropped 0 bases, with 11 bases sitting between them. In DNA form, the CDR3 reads TGTGCCAGCAGTCCTAGGGGCACGAACACCGGGGAGCTGTTTTTT. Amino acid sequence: CASSPRGTNTGELFF.

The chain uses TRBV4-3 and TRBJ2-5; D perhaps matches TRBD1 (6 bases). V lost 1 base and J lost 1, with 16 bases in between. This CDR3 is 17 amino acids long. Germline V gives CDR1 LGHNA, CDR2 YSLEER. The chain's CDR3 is CASSQGVSGVSQETQYF. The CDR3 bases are TGCGCCAGCAGCCAAGGGGTCTCAGGGGTGAGCCAAGAGACCCAGTACTTC.

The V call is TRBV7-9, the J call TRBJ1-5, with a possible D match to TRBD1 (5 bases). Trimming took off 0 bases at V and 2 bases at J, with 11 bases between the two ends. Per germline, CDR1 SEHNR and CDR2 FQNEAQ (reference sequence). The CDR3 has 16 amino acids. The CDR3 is CASSLALGGGNQPQHF. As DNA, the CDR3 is TGTGCCAGCAGCTTAGCCCTGGGAGGGGGCAATCAGCCCCAGCATTTT.

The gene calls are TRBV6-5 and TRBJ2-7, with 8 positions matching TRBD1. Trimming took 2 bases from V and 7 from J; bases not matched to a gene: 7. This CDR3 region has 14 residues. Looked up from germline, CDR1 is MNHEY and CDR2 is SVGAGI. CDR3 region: CASSYLGQGYEQYF. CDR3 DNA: TGTGCCAGCAGTTACCTAGGACAGGGCTATGAGCAGTACTTC.

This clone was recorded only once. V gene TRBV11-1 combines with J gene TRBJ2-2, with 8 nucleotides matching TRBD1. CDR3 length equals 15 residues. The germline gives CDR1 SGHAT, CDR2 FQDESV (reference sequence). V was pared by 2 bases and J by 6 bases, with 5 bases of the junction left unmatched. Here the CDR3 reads CASSLRSTGAGELFF. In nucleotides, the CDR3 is TGTGCCAGCAGCTTACGATCGACAGGGGCCGGGGAGCTGTTTTTT.

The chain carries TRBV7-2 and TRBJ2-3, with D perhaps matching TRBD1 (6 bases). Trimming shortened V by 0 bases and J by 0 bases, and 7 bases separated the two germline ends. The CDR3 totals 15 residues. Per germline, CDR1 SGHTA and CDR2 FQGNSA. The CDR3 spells CASSLAGGSTDTQYF. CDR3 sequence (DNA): TGTGCCAGCAGCTTAGCAGGGGGTAGCACAGATACGCAGTATTTT.

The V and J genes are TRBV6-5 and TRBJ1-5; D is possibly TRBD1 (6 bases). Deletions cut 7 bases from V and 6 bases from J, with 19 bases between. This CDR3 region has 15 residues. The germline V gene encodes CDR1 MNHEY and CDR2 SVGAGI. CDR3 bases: TGTGCCAGCACATTTCAACAGGGTTCCCCTCAGCCCCAGCATTTT. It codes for CASTFQQGSPQPQHF.

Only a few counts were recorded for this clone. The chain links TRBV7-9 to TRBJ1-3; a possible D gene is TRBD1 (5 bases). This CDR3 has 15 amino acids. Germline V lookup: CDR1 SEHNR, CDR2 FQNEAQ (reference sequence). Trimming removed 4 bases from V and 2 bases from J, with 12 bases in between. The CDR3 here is CASSSTEVPGNTIYF. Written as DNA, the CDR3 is TGTGCCAGCAGCTCGACAGAAGTCCCTGGAAACACCATATATTTT.

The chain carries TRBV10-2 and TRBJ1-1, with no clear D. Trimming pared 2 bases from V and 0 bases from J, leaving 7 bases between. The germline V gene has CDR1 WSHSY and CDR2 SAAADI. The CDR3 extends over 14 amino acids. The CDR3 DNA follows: TGCGCCAGCAGTGAGCCAGTAATGAACACTGAAGCTTTCTTT. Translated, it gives CASSEPVMNTEAFF.

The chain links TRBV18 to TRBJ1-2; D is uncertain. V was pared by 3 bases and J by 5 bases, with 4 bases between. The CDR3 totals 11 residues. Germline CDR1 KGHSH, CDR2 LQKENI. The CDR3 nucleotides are TGTGCCAGCTCACCCGGGTATGGCTACACCTTC. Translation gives CASSPGYGYTF.

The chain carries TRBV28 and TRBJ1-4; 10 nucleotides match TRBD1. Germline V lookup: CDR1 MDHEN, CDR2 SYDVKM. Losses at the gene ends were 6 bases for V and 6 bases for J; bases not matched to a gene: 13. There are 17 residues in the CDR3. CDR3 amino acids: CASRSPGQGSEDEKLFF. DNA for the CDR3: TGTGCCAGCAGGAGTCCGGGACAGGGGTCGGAAGATGAAAAACTGTTTTTT.

The CDR3 spells CASRAGSTEAFF. CDR3 DNA sequence: TGTGCCAGCAGGGCAGGATCCACTGAAGCTTTCTTT. The genes are TRBV3-1 (or the pseudogene TRBV3-2) and TRBJ1-1; D gene uncertain. This CDR3 contains 12 residues. Germline V gene data show CDR1 as LGHDT and CDR2 as YNNKEL (reference sequence). V shed 6 bases and J shed 4 bases, with 9 bases lying between them.

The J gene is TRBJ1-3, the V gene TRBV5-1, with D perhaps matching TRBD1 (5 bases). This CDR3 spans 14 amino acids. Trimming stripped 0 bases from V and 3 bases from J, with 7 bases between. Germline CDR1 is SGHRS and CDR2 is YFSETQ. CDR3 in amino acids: CASSLGGGGNTIYF. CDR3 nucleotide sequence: TGCGCCAGCAGCTTGGGGGGCGGTGGAAACACCATATATTTT.

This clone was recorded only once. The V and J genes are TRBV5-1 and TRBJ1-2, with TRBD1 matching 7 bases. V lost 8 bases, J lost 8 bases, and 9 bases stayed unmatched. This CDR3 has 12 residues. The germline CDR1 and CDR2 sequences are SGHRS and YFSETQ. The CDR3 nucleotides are TGCGCCAGTGCAACAGGGGTTTCGGGCTACACCTTC. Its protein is CASATGVSGYTF.

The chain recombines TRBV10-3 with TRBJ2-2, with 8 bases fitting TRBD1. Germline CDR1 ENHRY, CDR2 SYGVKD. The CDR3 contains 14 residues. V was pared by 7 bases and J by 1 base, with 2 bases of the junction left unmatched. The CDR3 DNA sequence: TGTGCCATCACCGGACAGGGGAACACCGGGGAGCTGTTTTTT. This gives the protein CAITGQGNTGELFF.